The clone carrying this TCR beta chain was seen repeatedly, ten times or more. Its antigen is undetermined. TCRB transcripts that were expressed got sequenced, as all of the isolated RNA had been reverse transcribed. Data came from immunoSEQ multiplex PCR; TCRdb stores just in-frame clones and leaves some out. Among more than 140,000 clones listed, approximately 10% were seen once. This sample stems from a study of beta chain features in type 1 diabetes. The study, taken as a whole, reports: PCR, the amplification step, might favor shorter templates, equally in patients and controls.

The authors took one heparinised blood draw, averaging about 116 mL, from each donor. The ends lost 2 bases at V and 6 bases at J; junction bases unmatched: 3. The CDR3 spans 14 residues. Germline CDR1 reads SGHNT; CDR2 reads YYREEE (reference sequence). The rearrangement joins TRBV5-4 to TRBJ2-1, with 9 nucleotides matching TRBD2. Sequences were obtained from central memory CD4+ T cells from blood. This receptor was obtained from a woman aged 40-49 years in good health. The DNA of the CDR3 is TGTGCCAGCAGCTTACTAGCGGGCCGCAATGAGCAGTTCTTC. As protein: CASSLLAGRNEQFF.